The clone carrying this TCR beta chain came up a few times. The germline V gene has CDR1 DFQATT and CDR2 SNEGSKA (reference sequence). This CDR3 contains 16 residues. MiXCR was run by TCRdb on the 5' RACE reads, yielding one entry per CDR3 protein. The sample lists 60,000 to 85,000 distinct CDR3 sequences, approximately 6.5% occurring once. These data belong to a study of T cells after yellow fever vaccination. The wider study: Fractions with few cells were prepared using SMART-Seq v4 Ultra Low Input.

The source of this sequence is a man aged 18 to 30 who received the YFV17D yellow fever vaccine. Sequenced material: CD8+ T cells sorted from PBMCs, taken 5 to 6 days after the first yellow fever vaccination. The chain recombines TRBV20-1 with TRBJ2-3, with D perhaps matching TRBD2 (7 bases). CDR3: CSAWLGGHTSTDTQYF. The DNA for the CDR3 is TGCAGCGCTTGGCTCGGGGGGCACACTAGCACAGATACGCAGTATTTT.